Listed here are 13 T cell receptor beta chains from one sample, sequenced in a study of blood T cell repertoires in COVID-19 (dated by TCRdb to 2018 to 2020). The library relied on the immunoSEQ multiplex PCR assay. In TCRdb, the immuneACCESS table is reduced to in-frame sequences with V and J assigned. These tables do not hold every clone; where another copy was compared, an unresolved V gene accounts for under half, and the others remain unexplained. Here the sample has 87,000 or so clones; roughly 84% occur a single time. 2.5% to 3.5% of the sample belongs to the ten largest clones. The sequenced sample was peripheral blood. Receptors originate from a woman of 80 years or more with COVID-19, enrolled during active disease.

This chain connects TRBV2 to TRBJ1-5; TRBD1 aligns across 7 bases. The V and J ends lost 8 bases and 6 bases, in that order; junction bases with no gene match: 7. The CDR3 has 13 amino acids. The V gene's germline CDR1 is SNHLY and CDR2 FYNNEI. The chain's CDR3 is CASYRGPGQPQHF. The CDR3 DNA sequence: TGTGCCAGCTACAGGGGCCCCGGTCAGCCCCAGCATTTT.

The DNA for the CDR3 is TGTGCCAGCAGCGGACCCCAGGGGGCCTCAGAGACCCAGTACTTC. Its protein product is CASSGPQGASETQYF. The genes are TRBV5-4 and TRBJ2-5; 8 nucleotides agree with TRBD1. Germline values: CDR1 SGHNT, CDR2 YYREEE (reference sequence). The V and J ends lost 4 bases and 4 bases, in that order; junction bases with no gene match: 9. This CDR3 region has 15 residues.

The count of this clone is one. The V call is TRBV20-1, the J call TRBJ2-4, with TRBD2 as a possible D gene (6 bases). Trimming left V 3 bases short and J 7 bases short, with 13 bases between. The CDR3 consists of 13 residues. Germline assignment: CDR1 DFQATT and CDR2 SNEGSKA (reference sequence). The CDR3 DNA reads as TGCAGTGCTAGTGGGTGGAGGGCCAACATTCAGTACTTC. The encoded protein is CSASGWRANIQYF.

The chain recombines TRBV10-3 with TRBJ2-5; D call uncertain. V was pared by 6 bases and J by 0 bases, with 5 bases between. Germline CDR1 and CDR2: ENHRY and SYGVKD. CDR3 length equals 12 residues. CDR3 loop: CAIRANQETQYF. CDR3 sequence (DNA): TGTGCCATCAGGGCCAACCAAGAGACCCAGTACTTC.

The V gene is TRBV6-2 or TRBV6-3, the J gene TRBJ2-1, with D perhaps TRBD1 (6 bases). Trimming left V 5 bases short and J 0 bases short, with 29 bases between. The CDR3 sequence is 21 residues long. CDR1 MNHEY and CDR2 SVGEGT come from the germline V gene. The CDR3 region is CASSKHIDRRSFTNSYNEQFF. In DNA form, the CDR3 reads TGTGCCAGCAGTAAACACATTGACAGGAGATCTTTCACGAACTCCTACAATGAGCAGTTCTTC.

The chain links TRBV5-4 to TRBJ1-1; no definite D call. CDR1 and CDR2 from the germline V gene are SGHNT and YYREEE (reference sequence). The CDR3 is 14 amino acids. Trimming cost V 4 bases and J 5 bases, with 15 bases left between them. Here the CDR3 reads CASSLDPRRTEAFF. The CDR3 bases are TGTGCCAGCAGCCTAGACCCAAGGAGAACTGAAGCTTTCTTT.

The V gene is TRBV15, the J gene TRBJ1-3, with D unresolved. Trimming removed 5 bases from V and 2 bases from J, with 7 bases in between. The CDR3 totals 13 residues. Germline V gene sequence: CDR1 LNHNV, CDR2 YYDKDF (reference sequence). CDR3 loop: CATSYDTGNTIYF. The CDR3, as DNA: TGTGCCACCAGCTACGACACTGGAAACACCATATATTTT.

The V gene is TRBV6-5, the J gene TRBJ1-2, with D possibly matching TRBD1 (5 bases). This CDR3 is built from 12 residues. Germline CDR1 and CDR2: MNHEY and SVGAGI. Between the trimmed V and J ends, which lost 4 bases and 6 bases, there was a span of 9 bases. CDR3 region: CASSLSRDGYTF. The CDR3, as DNA: TGTGCCAGCAGTTTAAGCAGGGATGGCTACACCTTC.

This clone came up once. CDR3 nucleotides: TGTGCCAGCAGAGAATTAGATGAAAAACTGTTTTTT. This encodes CASRELDEKLFF. V gene TRBV28 combines with J gene TRBJ1-4; D not certain. This CDR3 region has 12 residues. The V gene's germline CDR1 is MDHEN and CDR2 SYDVKM. V dropped 6 bases and J dropped 6 bases, with 8 bases sitting between them.

This clone was picked up one time. V usage is TRBV7-3 and J usage is TRBJ1-6; 7 bases are shared with TRBD1. V was pared by 5 bases and J by 8 bases, with 9 bases of the junction left unmatched. CDR1 is SGHTA and CDR2 is FQGTGA in the germline V gene. This CDR3 is built from 15 residues. In DNA, the CDR3 is TGTGCCAGCAGCCTTAATACAGGGGTTTATTCACCCCTCCACTTT. Its protein product is CASSLNTGVYSPLHF.

The CDR3 is CAISELDKTEAFF. The CDR3 bases are TGTGCCATCAGTGAGTTGGACAAAACTGAAGCTTTCTTT. The rearrangement joins TRBV10-3 to TRBJ1-1; D may be TRBD1 (5 bases). Per the germline V gene, CDR1 is ENHRY and CDR2 is SYGVKD. The CDR3 length is 13 residues. V shed 1 base and J shed 5 bases, with 8 bases lying between them.

The chain uses TRBV19 and TRBJ2-5; D gene uncertain. The germline V gene has CDR1 LNHDA and CDR2 SQIVND (reference sequence). The ends were cut back, 4 bases at V and 2 bases at J, with 11 bases in the middle. The CDR3 extends over 14 amino acids. The CDR3 region is CASSKGGQQETQYF. The DNA for the CDR3 is TGTGCCAGTAGTAAAGGTGGGCAGCAAGAGACCCAGTACTTC.

V usage is TRBV28 and J usage is TRBJ1-5; D may be TRBD1 (5 bases). Trimming left V 5 bases short and J 9 bases short, with 11 bases between. The CDR3 spans 12 residues. The germline V gene encodes CDR1 MDHEN and CDR2 SYDVKM. CDR3 residues: CASSGFGGPQHF. The CDR3 nucleotides are TGTGCCAGCAGTGGCTTCGGGGGGCCCCAGCATTTT.